These 30 T cell receptor beta chains came from one sample sequenced in a study of Graves' ophthalmopathy and Graves' hyperthyroidism. As the template, RNA transcripts were used to amplify TCR beta CDR3 regions. Second-round multiplex PCR came after first-round RT-PCR with HTBI primers. TCRdb re-called the multiplex PCR reads through MiXCR, storing one row per CDR3 protein. This table has some 750,000 distinct CDR3 sequences, about 44% appearing once. Sequencing was done on a sample of peripheral blood. Receptor source: an adult man with Graves' ophthalmopathy.

Regarding this clonotype: The germline gene is not matched at one end of the junction; a read error may be the cause. The V gene is TRBV14, the J gene TRBJ2-7; 10 bases fit TRBD1. CDR1 and CDR2 from the germline V gene are SGHDN and FVKESK. The CDR3 consists of 14 residues. As DNA, the CDR3 is TGTGCCAGTAGCCAAGTGAGGACAGGGGGCGAGCAGTACTTC. Encoded protein: CASSQVRTGGEQYF.

CDR3 in amino acids: CASSPTADRDSYEQYF. The CDR3 nucleotides are TGTGCCAGCAGCCCGACCGCGGACAGGGACTCCTACGAGCAGTACTTC. The V gene is TRBV7-9, the J gene TRBJ2-7; 8 bases align to TRBD1. The length of the CDR3 is 16 residues. V dropped 5 bases and J dropped 0; count of bases not matched to a gene: 9. Per germline, CDR1 SEHNR and CDR2 FQNEAQ (reference sequence).

This clonotype was observed a handful of times. The chain combines TRBV25-1 with TRBJ2-5; D is possibly TRBD1 or TRBD2 (5 bases each). V dropped 7 bases and J dropped 3 bases, with 9 bases sitting between them. The CDR3 length is 12 residues. Germline V gives CDR1 MGHDK, CDR2 SYGVNS. CDR3 bases: TGTGCCAGCAATCGAGGGGAAGAGACCCAGTACTTC. Its protein is CASNRGEETQYF.

The sample holds many counts of this clonotype. This chain connects TRBV7-2 to TRBJ1-4, with D perhaps matching TRBD1 (5 bases). CDR1 and CDR2 from the germline V gene are SGHTA and FQGNSA. The CDR3 contains 14 residues. Trimming pared 5 bases from V and 0 bases from J, leaving 7 bases between. The CDR3 protein is CASSPTATNEKLFF. CDR3 sequence (DNA): TGTGCCAGCAGCCCGACAGCAACTAATGAAAAACTGTTTTTT.

There are a few counts of this clonotype. V gene TRBV29-1 combines with J gene TRBJ2-7, with 10 bases lining up with TRBD2. The germline CDR1 and CDR2 sequences are SQVTM and ANQGSEA. J gave up 9 bases and V 6 bases, and 11 bases lay outside the gene matches. The CDR3 extends over 13 amino acids. CDR3: CSVLPLAGERQYF. The CDR3 nucleotides are TGCAGCGTCCTGCCCCTAGCGGGAGAAAGGCAGTACTTC.

CDR3 loop: CSVVTEDGNQPQHF. CDR3 DNA sequence: TGCAGCGTTGTCACGGAGGACGGCAATCAGCCCCAGCATTTT. J is TRBJ1-5 and V is TRBV29-1; D is uncertain. The V gene's germline CDR1 is SQVTM and CDR2 ANQGSEA. The CDR3 loop spans 14 amino acids. Trimming stripped 4 bases from V and 2 bases from J, with 12 bases between.

Comments on this clonotype: A read error may explain this, as a much larger clone is one base away. The J gene is TRBJ2-5, the V gene TRBV7-7; tentatively, D is TRBD1 (6 bases). Germline V lookup: CDR1 SSHAT, CDR2 FNYEAQ (reference sequence). The CDR3 loop spans 13 amino acids. CDR3 residues: CASRKTGQEAQYF. CDR3 nucleotides: TGTGCCAGCAGAAAGACAGGACAAGAGGCCCAGTACTTC.

In its sample, this clonotype was seen a few times. The chain is built from TRBV5-4 and TRBJ1-3; D not resolved. Germline V gene sequence: CDR1 SGHNT, CDR2 YYREEE (reference sequence). CDR3 length: 16 residues. V was cut by 0 bases and J by 0 bases, with 10 bases left in between. CDR3 sequence reads: CASSLGPEGSGNTIYF. In nucleotides, the CDR3 is TGTGCCAGCAGCTTGGGTCCAGAGGGCTCTGGAAACACCATATATTTT.

This clonotype was recorded many times. This chain joins TRBV19 and TRBJ2-7; TRBD1 matches at 7 bases. The germline gives CDR1 LNHDA, CDR2 SQIVND (reference sequence). J was trimmed by 3 bases and V by 5 bases; bases with no gene match: 4. The CDR3 length is 13 residues. The CDR3 DNA sequence: TGTGCCAGTAGTTACGGACAGGACTACGAGCAGTACTTC. Translation gives CASSYGQDYEQYF.

This clonotype occurred many times. This chain joins TRBV7-2 and TRBJ1-4, with TRBD1 matching over 9 bases. From germline, CDR1 is SGHTA and CDR2 FQGNSA. Trimming removed 5 bases from V and 7 bases from J; junction bases left unmatched: 8. This CDR3 is 15 amino acids long. The DNA of the CDR3 is TGTGCCAGCAGCCCCGCGGGACAGGGTAGTGAAAAACTGTTTTTT. Translating gives CASSPAGQGSEKLFF.

Here the CDR3 reads CATSRAGTGIEKLFF. Written as DNA, the CDR3 is TGTGCCACCAGCAGAGCCGGGACAGGGATTGAAAAACTGTTTTTT. The V and J genes are TRBV15 and TRBJ1-4, with 9 bases lining up with TRBD1. This CDR3 comprises 15 residues. The V gene's germline CDR1 is LNHNV and CDR2 YYDKDF (reference sequence). With 1 base clipped from V and 7 bases from J, the junction kept 4 bases outside the gene matches.

The gene calls are TRBV7-9 and TRBJ1-2; D might be TRBD1 (5 bases). V lost 9 bases and J lost 1, with 15 bases in between. CDR1 is SEHNR and CDR2 is FQNEAQ in the germline V gene (reference sequence). The CDR3 runs 14 residues. In DNA form, the CDR3 reads TGTGCCAGTCAACGCAGGGCCTATAACTATGGCTACACCTTC. Protein product: CASQRRAYNYGYTF.

The chain combines TRBV7-9 with TRBJ2-5, with 9 positions matching TRBD1. Looked up from germline, CDR1 is SEHNR and CDR2 is FQNEAQ (reference sequence). This CDR3 has 17 amino acids. The junction had 16 bases not matched to a gene; V was cut back by 6 bases and J by 5 bases. The CDR3 is CASSSLDRGQPPETQYF. As DNA, the CDR3 is TGTGCCAGCAGTTCCCTGGACAGGGGACAACCCCCGGAGACCCAGTACTTC.

This clonotype was seen repeatedly, ten times or more. The chain recombines TRBV7-2 with TRBJ1-2, with a weak D call TRBD1 (5 bases). Germline V lookup: CDR1 SGHTA, CDR2 FQGNSA. CDR3 size: 16 residues. The germline V and J ends were trimmed by 3 bases and 6 bases, with 20 bases remaining between them. The CDR3 region is CASSLGRLDRMDGYTF. The CDR3 DNA reads TGTGCCAGCAGCTTGGGACGTTTGGACCGTATGGATGGCTACACCTTC.

This clonotype has a handful of counts. This chain uses TRBV7-2 with TRBJ1-4; 12 bases fit TRBD1. V was pared by 0 bases and J by 13 bases, with 12 bases of the junction left unmatched. This CDR3 region has 17 residues. Germline loops: CDR1 SGHTA, CDR2 FQGNSA. Here the CDR3 reads CASSLAGQGASDDGLFF. CDR3 DNA sequence: TGTGCCAGCAGCTTAGCGGGACAGGGGGCCTCTGACGATGGACTGTTTTTT.

This clonotype showed up just a few times. This chain connects TRBV10-3 to TRBJ2-5; TRBD1 matches at 10 bases. J lost 5 bases, V lost 5 bases, and 2 bases had no gene match. The CDR3 runs to 13 residues. Per germline, CDR1 ENHRY and CDR2 SYGVKD. The DNA of the CDR3 is TGTGCCATCAGTCCGGGACAGGGGGAGACCCAGTACTTC. Translation gives CAISPGQGETQYF.

Comments on this clonotype: A junction boundary mismatches the germline segment, possibly from a read error. The V call is TRBV29-1, the J call TRBJ2-7, with D unresolved. Germline V lookup: CDR1 SQVTM, CDR2 ANQGSEA. This CDR3 comprises 16 residues. The chain's CDR3 is CSVEDSSPQGTYGQYF. The CDR3 DNA sequence: TGCAGCGTTGAAGACAGCAGCCCACAAGGTACCTACGGGCAGTACTTC.

The chain has TRBV29-1 and TRBJ2-5; D is perhaps TRBD2 (5 bases). The germline gives CDR1 SQVTM, CDR2 ANQGSEA. The CDR3 is made up of 12 amino acids. V was trimmed by 4 bases and J by 6 bases, leaving 12 bases between them. The CDR3 nucleotides read TGCAGCGTTGCTCGGGATATGAAGACCCAGTACTTC. This encodes CSVARDMKTQYF.

The V gene is TRBV25-1, the J gene TRBJ1-6; D is perhaps TRBD1 (6 bases). The CDR3 spans 17 residues. Between the trimmed V and J ends, which lost 4 bases and 10 bases, there was a span of 23 bases. The germline gives CDR1 MGHDK, CDR2 SYGVNS. CDR3 coding DNA: TGTGCCAGCAGTGCTCCTAACAGGGAAGGGCTTGGCTCACCCCTCCACTTT. As protein: CASSAPNREGLGSPLHF.

About this clonotype itself: A read error may produce the germline difference seen at one junction end. In DNA form, the CDR3 reads TGTGCCAGCAGTGGAGTGCAGGGGAAGGGGACCTCACCCCTCCACTTT. As protein: CASSGVQGKGTSPLHF. V and J are TRBV10-3 and TRBJ1-6, with TRBD1 as a possible D gene (6 bases). This CDR3 comprises 16 residues. The germline V gene encodes CDR1 ENHRY and CDR2 SYGVKD.

This sequence joins TRBV9 and TRBJ2-7; perhaps TRBD2 as D (5 bases). Germline V lookup: CDR1 SGDLS, CDR2 YYNGEE. CDR3 length: 16 residues. The germline V and J ends were trimmed by 5 bases and 2 bases, with 20 bases remaining between them. This CDR3 reads CASSSAWNSVTYEQYF. The CDR3 DNA sequence: TGTGCCAGCAGTTCAGCTTGGAATAGCGTCACCTACGAGCAGTACTTC. Looking up the rest from reference TRBV9 and TRBJ2-7 gives the full variable domain: DSGVTQTPKHLITATGQRVTLRCSPRSGDLSVYWYQQSLDQGLQFLIQYYNGEERAKGNILERFSAQQFPDLHSELNLSSLELGDSALYFCASSSAWNSVTYEQYFGPGTRLTVT.

The rearrangement links TRBV19 to TRBJ1-5; no clear D. The CDR3 consists of 19 residues. V dropped 0 bases and J dropped 0 bases, with 18 bases sitting between them. Germline CDR1 and CDR2: LNHDA and SQIVND (reference sequence). Here the CDR3 reads CASSIDKAKESYSNQPQHF. Written as DNA, the CDR3 is TGTGCCAGTAGTATAGATAAGGCCAAGGAATCATATAGCAATCAGCCCCAGCATTTT.

As concerns this clonotype: This clone may be a read error of a much larger clone one base away. The CDR3 does not end in the conserved phenylalanine or tryptophan, so this is likely a read error. The gene calls are TRBV20-1 and TRBJ2-7; tentative D call: TRBD2 (6 bases). The V gene's germline CDR1 is DFQATT and CDR2 SNEGSKA (reference sequence). The germline V and J ends were trimmed by 4 bases and 3 bases, with 7 bases remaining between them. The CDR3 consists of 11 residues. In DNA form, the CDR3 reads TGCAGTGCTAAGGACTACTACGAGCAGTACTCC. Its protein product is CSAKDYYEQYS.

V usage is TRBV7-9 and J usage is TRBJ1-2; 7 bases are a match to TRBD1. This CDR3 is built from 15 residues. V shed 5 bases, J shed 7 bases, and the junction held 13 bases outside the gene matches. The germline V gene has CDR1 SEHNR and CDR2 FQNEAQ (reference sequence). The CDR3 DNA follows: TGTGCCAGCAGCCCCCCGTCGGTGGCAGGGGGTGGCTACACCTTC. Translated, it gives CASSPPSVAGGGYTF.

This clonotype was seen repeatedly, ten times or more. The chain couples TRBV6-5 to TRBJ2-5; 11 bases map to TRBD2. Germline assignment: CDR1 MNHEY and CDR2 SVGAGI. The V segment lost 3 bases and the J segment 5 bases; nucleotides outside the gene matches: 5. The CDR3 has 15 residues. CDR3 amino acids: CASSYLAGGTETQYF. The DNA for the CDR3 is TGTGCCAGCAGTTATTTAGCGGGAGGGACTGAGACCCAGTACTTC.

The V call is TRBV2, the J call TRBJ1-2; 7 nucleotides line up with TRBD1. CDR3 length: 14 amino acids. Germline trimming cut 8 bases from V and 6 bases from J; bases unmatched to any gene: 12. Germline-derived CDR1 and CDR2 are SNHLY and FYNNEI. The CDR3 nucleotides are TGTGCCAGCTCACCGTTCGACAGGGAGGATGGCTACACCTTC. This gives the protein CASSPFDREDGYTF.

The chain is built from TRBV6-1 and TRBJ2-5; possible D gene TRBD1, 6 bases. The length of the CDR3 is 15 residues. The germline V gene encodes CDR1 MNHNS and CDR2 SASEGT. V was clipped by 5 bases and J by 7 bases, with 20 bases between them. As DNA, the CDR3 is TGTGCCAGCAGTTCCCCGGGCAGGGGCTCTGGGACCCAGTACTTC. The encoded protein is CASSSPGRGSGTQYF.

This clonotype showed up just a few times. The rearrangement joins TRBV28 to TRBJ1-4, with D possibly TRBD1 on 6 matching bases. Germline lookup yields CDR1 MDHEN and CDR2 SYDVKM. The CDR3 is made up of 15 amino acids. V was pared by 4 bases and J by 10 bases, with 19 bases between. Here the CDR3 reads CASSSGAAGSAKLFF. The CDR3 nucleotides are TGTGCCAGCAGTTCAGGGGCGGCAGGGAGCGCAAAACTGTTTTTT.

This chain uses TRBV12-3 or TRBV12-4 with TRBJ1-1; 9 bases fit TRBD1. This CDR3 has 15 amino acids. V lost 5 bases and J lost 5; bases outside the gene matches: 9. The CDR3 sequence: CASSTDRGFGTEAFF. CDR3 coding DNA: TGTGCCAGCAGTACAGACAGGGGGTTCGGGACTGAAGCTTTCTTT.

This clonotype showed up just a few times. This chain uses TRBV25-1 with TRBJ1-1; a possible D gene is TRBD1 (5 bases). CDR3 length equals 16 residues. The germline V gene encodes CDR1 MGHDK and CDR2 SYGVNS. V lost 6 bases to trimming and J lost 0 bases, with 17 bases between them. Written as DNA, the CDR3 is TGTGCCAGCAGCCCTCCTCGGGGCAGGATGAACACTGAAGCTTTCTTT. Its translation: CASSPPRGRMNTEAFF. Using reference TRBV25-1 and TRBJ1-1 for the parts outside the CDR3, the full variable domain is EADIYQTPRYLVIGTGKKITLECSQTMGHDKMYWYQQDPGMELHLIHYSYGVNSTEKGDLSSESTVSRIRTEHFPLTLESARPSHTSQYLCASSPPRGRMNTEAFFGQGTRLTVV.